These T cell receptor beta chains were read from a single sample in a study of shared clonotypes between healthy human individuals. Sequenced by immunoSEQ multiplex PCR; TCRdb stores in-frame clones only, minus some. The sample lists some 2.1 million clones; 95% were seen once. Sequencing was carried out using naive CD4+ T cells sorted from blood. The receptor source for this set is a man aged 18 to 29 in good health. Each CDR3 is given with its conserved first and last residue. The D gene is left open where the match is weak. For some rows the clone size is stated as once, few or many, or as a class when expanded; others skip it.

D	V	size	J	DNA	CDR3
-	TRBV2	once	TRBJ1-2	TGTGCCAGCAGTGAGGAGTATGGCTACACCTTC	CASSEEYGYTF
-	TRBV29-1	-	TRBJ2-7	TGCAGCGTCAGGAGCTCCTACGAGCAGTACTTC	CSVRSSYEQYF
-	TRBV18	-	TRBJ1-5	TGTGCCAGCTCACAAATGGGCAATCAGCCCCAGCATTTT	CASSQMGNQPQHF
TRBD1	TRBV10-2	-	TRBJ1-4	TGCGCCAGCAGCCAGACAGGGGAAAGCGAAAAACTGTTTTTT	CASSQTGESEKLFF
-	TRBV30	-	TRBJ1-1	TGTGCCTTACTCCCGAGGAACACTGAAGCTTTCTTT	CALLPRNTEAFF
-	TRBV11-2	-	TRBJ2-7	TGTGCCAGCAGCTTATACGGGGCAGGGATGGGTGAGCAGTACTTC	CASSLYGAGMGEQYF
-	TRBV6-5	-	TRBJ1-4	TGTGCCAGCAGTGCATCCGGGAGGGAAAAACTGTTTTTT	CASSASGREKLFF
TRBD1	TRBV19	-	TRBJ1-2	TGTGCCAGTAGTCCAAGGACAGGGGTTAACTATGGCTACACCTTC	CASSPRTGVNYGYTF
-	TRBV30	-	TRBJ2-1	TGTGCCTGGGGTCCTAACAGGGTCCATGAGCAGTTCTTC	CAWGPNRVHEQFF
-	TRBV6-4	-	TRBJ1-6	TGTGCCAGCAGTGCGACGGTGAATTCACCCCTCCACTTT	CASSATVNSPLHF
TRBD1	TRBV5-1	-	TRBJ2-5	TGCGCCAGCAGCTTGGGGGACAGCGTGGAGGAGACCCAGTACTTC	CASSLGDSVEETQYF
TRBD2	TRBV9	-	TRBJ2-5	TGTGCCAGCAGCGGCGGAACGGGGGGTCAGAAGACCCAGTACTTC	CASSGGTGGQKTQYF
-	TRBV4-3	-	TRBJ2-3	TGCGCCAGCAGCCAAAACCTAGGGGCAGATACGCAGTATTTT	CASSQNLGADTQYF
-	TRBV6-6	-	TRBJ1-1	TGTGCCAGCAGCGAGTATCCTGAGGGGAATGCTTTCTTT	CASSEYPEGNAFF
TRBD1	TRBV9	-	TRBJ2-2	TGTGCCAGCAGCGCCAGGGGGCGCTGGGGCACCGGGGAGCTGTTTTTT	CASSARGRWGTGELFF
-	TRBV4-1	-	TRBJ2-5	TGCGCCAGCAGCCAAGGCGTGAGGCCGGAAGAGACCCAGTACTTC	CASSQGVRPEETQYF
TRBD1	TRBV30	-	TRBJ2-5	TGTGCCTGGAGTGTTTCGCGTACAACGGACAGGCGGGAGACCCAGTACTTC	CAWSVSRTTDRRETQYF
TRBD2	TRBV2	-	TRBJ2-2	TGTGCCAGCAGTGAGGTAGCGGGAGTCACCGGGGAGCTGTTTTTT	CASSEVAGVTGELFF
-	TRBV7-9	-	TRBJ1-1	TGTGCCAGCAGCTTAACGGTAATGAACACTGAAGCTTTCTTT	CASSLTVMNTEAFF
TRBD1	TRBV11-2	-	TRBJ1-6	TGTGCCAGCAGCCGCCGACAGGGGAGCTCCTATAATTCACCCCTCCACTTT	CASSRRQGSSYNSPLHF
-	TRBV5-1	-	TRBJ2-2	TGCGCCAGCGCCCAAGGTTCGAACACCGGGGAGCTGTTTTTT	CASAQGSNTGELFF
-	TRBV6-5	-	TRBJ1-4	TGTGCCAGCAGCGAAGGGGGAGCTAATGAAAAACTGTTTTTT	CASSEGGANEKLFF
TRBD2	TRBV7-6	-	TRBJ2-2	TGTGCCAGCAGCACGGGGGGACTAGCGCCCTTTAGGGGGAACACCGGGGAGCTGTTTTTT	CASSTGGLAPFRGNTGELFF
-	TRBV7-2	-	TRBJ2-4	TGTGCCAGCAGCTCAATAAGTAAGGTGTCGAACATTCAGTACTTC	CASSSISKVSNIQYF
-	TRBV7-2	-	TRBJ2-7	TGTGCCAGCAGCTGGGGCTCAATTCCCTACGAGCAGTACTTC	CASSWGSIPYEQYF
-	TRBV6-5	-	TRBJ2-1	TGTGCCAGCAGTTTAACCCCGGGTCTGGGTTACAATGAGCAGTTCTTC	CASSLTPGLGYNEQFF
-	TRBV21-1	-	TRBJ2-2	TGTGCCAGCAGCGATAAAGTCAGGCGGCGGGAGGCATACACCGGGGAGCTGTTTTTT	CASSDKVRRREAYTGELFF
-	TRBV7-6	-	TRBJ2-3	TGTGCCAGCAGCCCCACAGGGTCTAGCACAGATACGCAGTATTTT	CASSPTGSSTDTQYF
TRBD1	TRBV5-4	-	TRBJ2-3	TGTGCCAGCAGCCCCGACAGGGGGCCTCGGAATACGCAGTATTTT	CASSPDRGPRNTQYF
TRBD1	TRBV2	-	TRBJ1-1	TGTGCCAGCAGTGGCCGGGACAGGGCCGGCACTGAAGCTTTCTTT	CASSGRDRAGTEAFF
TRBD1	TRBV4-1	-	TRBJ2-7	TGCGCCAGCAGCTTGCCGGGACAGACCTACGAGCAGTACTTC	CASSLPGQTYEQYF